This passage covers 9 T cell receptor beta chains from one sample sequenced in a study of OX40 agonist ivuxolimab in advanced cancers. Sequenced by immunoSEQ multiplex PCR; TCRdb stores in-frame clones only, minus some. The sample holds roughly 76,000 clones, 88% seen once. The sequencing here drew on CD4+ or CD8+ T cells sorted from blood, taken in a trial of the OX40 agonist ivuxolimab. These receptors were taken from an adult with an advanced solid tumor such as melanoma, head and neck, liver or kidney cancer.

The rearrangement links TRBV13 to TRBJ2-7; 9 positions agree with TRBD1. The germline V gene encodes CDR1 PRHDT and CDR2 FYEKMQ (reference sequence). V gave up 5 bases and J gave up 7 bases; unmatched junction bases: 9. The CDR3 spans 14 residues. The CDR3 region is CASSPTRDRVEQYF. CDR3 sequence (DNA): TGTGCCAGCAGCCCAACCCGGGACAGGGTTGAGCAGTACTTC.

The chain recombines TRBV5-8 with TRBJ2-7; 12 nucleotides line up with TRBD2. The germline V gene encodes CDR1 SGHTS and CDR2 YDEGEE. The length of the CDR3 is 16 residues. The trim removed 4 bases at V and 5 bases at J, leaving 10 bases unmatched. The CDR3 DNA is TGTGCCAGCAGCAGACGGACTAGCGGGAAATCCCACGAGCAGTACTTC. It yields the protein CASSRRTSGKSHEQYF.

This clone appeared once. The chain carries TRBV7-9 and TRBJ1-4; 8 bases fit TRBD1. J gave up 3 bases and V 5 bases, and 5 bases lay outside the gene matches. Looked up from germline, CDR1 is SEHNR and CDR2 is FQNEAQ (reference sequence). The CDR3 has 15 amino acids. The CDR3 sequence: CASSTRTGPNEKLFF. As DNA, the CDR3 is TGTGCCAGCAGCACCAGGACAGGGCCTAATGAAAAACTGTTTTTT.

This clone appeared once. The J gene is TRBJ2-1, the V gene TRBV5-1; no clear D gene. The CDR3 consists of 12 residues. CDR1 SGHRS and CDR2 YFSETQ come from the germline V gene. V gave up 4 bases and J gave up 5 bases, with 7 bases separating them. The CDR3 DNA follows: TGCGCCAGCAGCGCACCGGACAATGAGCAGTTCTTC. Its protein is CASSAPDNEQFF.

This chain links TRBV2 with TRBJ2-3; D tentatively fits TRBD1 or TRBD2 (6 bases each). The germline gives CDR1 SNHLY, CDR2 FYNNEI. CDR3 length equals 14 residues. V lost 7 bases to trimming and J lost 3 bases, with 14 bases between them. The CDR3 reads CASNPGANTDTQYF. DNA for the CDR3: TGTGCCAGCAATCCGGGGGCAAATACAGATACGCAGTATTTT.

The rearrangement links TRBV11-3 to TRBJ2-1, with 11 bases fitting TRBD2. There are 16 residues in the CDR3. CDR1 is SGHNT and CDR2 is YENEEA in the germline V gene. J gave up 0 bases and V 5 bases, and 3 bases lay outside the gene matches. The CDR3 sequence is CASSSSGRGSYNEQFF. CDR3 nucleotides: TGTGCCAGCAGCAGTAGCGGGAGGGGCTCCTACAATGAGCAGTTCTTC.

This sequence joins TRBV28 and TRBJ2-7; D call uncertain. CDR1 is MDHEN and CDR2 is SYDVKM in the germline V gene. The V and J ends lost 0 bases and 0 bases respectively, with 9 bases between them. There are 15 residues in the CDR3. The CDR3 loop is CASSLWGGSSYEQYF. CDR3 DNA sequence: TGTGCCAGCAGTTTATGGGGCGGCAGCTCCTACGAGCAGTACTTC.

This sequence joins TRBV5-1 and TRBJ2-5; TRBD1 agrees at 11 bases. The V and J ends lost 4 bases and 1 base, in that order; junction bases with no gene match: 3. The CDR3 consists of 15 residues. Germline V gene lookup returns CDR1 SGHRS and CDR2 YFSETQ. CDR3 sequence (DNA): TGCGCCAGCAGCCGGGACAGGGGGGGCCAAGAGACCCAGTACTTC. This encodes CASSRDRGGQETQYF. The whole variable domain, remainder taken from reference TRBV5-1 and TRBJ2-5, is KAGVTQTPRYLIKTRGQQVTLSCSPISGHRSVSWYQQTPGQGLQFLFEYFSETQRNKGNFPGRFSGRQFSNSRSEMNVSTLELGDSALYLCASSRDRGGQETQYFGPGTRLLVL.

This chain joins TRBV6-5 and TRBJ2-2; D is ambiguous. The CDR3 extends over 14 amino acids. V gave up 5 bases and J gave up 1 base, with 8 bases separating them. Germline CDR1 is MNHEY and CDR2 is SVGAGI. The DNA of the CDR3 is TGTGCCAGCAGTAGAATCAAGAACACCGGGGAGCTGTTTTTT. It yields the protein CASSRIKNTGELFF.